This T cell receptor (beta chain) comes out of a study of blood T cell repertoires in COVID-19. Study-level information: Sample material is recorded as cDNA or gDNA derived from T cells, B-cell-depleted T cells, or PBMCs.

Assay used: immunoSEQ multiplex PCR; TCRdb lists only in-frame clones, some missing. The repertoire holds about 100,000 clones, with roughly 77% as singletons. The length of the CDR3 is 14 residues. Trimming stripped 8 bases from V and 6 bases from J, with 17 bases between. Germline V gives CDR1 MDHEN, CDR2 SYDVKM. The receptor's source is a human donor in a cohort sampled during active COVID-19. The sequencing sample was made of peripheral blood. The chain has TRBV28 and TRBJ1-5; a possible D gene is TRBD1 (5 bases). CDR3 coding DNA: TGTGCCAGCGACGGAGGGGCCCGGAGTCAGCCCCAGCATTTT. Translation: CASDGGARSQPQHF.